Sequencing of this T cell receptor beta chain was carried out in a study of CD8 T cells in ankylosing spondylitis. Quantitative barcoded 5'-RACE was used to prepare TCR beta libraries. In TCRdb, the 5' RACE reads were re-called with MiXCR into one record per CDR3 protein. The table lists about 750,000 distinct CDR3 sequences, around 20% of them singletons. This clonotype was observed a few times. Its antigen remains unknown. Study-level findings and limits: Apparently characteristic of ankylosing spondylitis blood was a TCR beta motif (about eight highly homologous variants). Clones tied to disease were said to be significantly enriched in matched ankylosing spondylitis synovial fluid. Researchers report that disease-linked clones proved CD8+ and relatively rare in peripheral blood.

Germline assignment: CDR1 LNHNV and CDR2 YYDKDF (reference sequence). V was pared by 9 bases and J by 6 bases, with 8 bases of the junction left unmatched. CDR3 length equals 12 residues. Sequencing was done on a sample of blood, either unsorted or a sorted T cell fraction (not recorded which). The V call is TRBV15, the J call TRBJ2-7; 7 bases align to TRBD1. This clonotype was sampled from a male donor with ankylosing spondylitis. CDR3 sequence reads: CATTDRSAEQYF. The CDR3 DNA follows: TGTGCCACTACGGACAGGAGCGCCGAGCAGTACTTC.